This TCR beta chain was observed in a study of T cells after yellow fever vaccination. Study context: Preparing low-cell-number fractions relied on SMART-Seq v4 Ultra Low Input. The study's findings and limits: Just a small share of clonotypes turned up in the CD4 compartment as well as the CD8 compartment.

Via MiXCR, TCRdb re-called the 5' RACE reads, giving one row per CDR3 protein. The sample has a few hundred thousand distinct CDR3 sequences, roughly 8.4% seen once. This clonotype was detected only a few times. Antigen: not known. Germline V CDR1 and CDR2: LGHNT, FRNRAP. Trimming pared 3 bases from V and 2 bases from J, leaving 17 bases between. The CDR3 runs to 16 residues. The sequence came from a man younger than 30 who received the YFV17D yellow fever vaccine. The chain combines TRBV12-5 with TRBJ2-7, with no clear D. The input for sequencing was PBMCs, taken about 49 days after the first yellow fever vaccination. CDR3 sequence (DNA): TGTGCTAGTGGTTTTGCCCTGTCTCTCTCCACCTACGAGCAGTACTTC. It codes for CASGFALSLSTYEQYF.